This T cell receptor (beta chain) stems from a study of T cells in women clearing cervical HPV infection. About the study: Case blood was drawn when the lesion was first found; control blood after infection became undetectable. General study points: Combining TCR richness with V gene abundances gave roughly 0.84 AUC.

CDR3 length: 13 residues. V gave up 6 bases and J gave up 5 bases, with 13 bases separating them. The V gene's germline CDR1 is KGHSH and CDR2 LQKENI. In the case of this clone: Its matching antigen is unknown. The CDR3 is cut off 3 residues early in the read; its end comes from the germline J gene.

The repertoire was sequenced with immunoSEQ multiplex PCR; TCRdb's copy has only in-frame clones and lacks some. This repertoire includes some 31,000 clones. The clonotype originates from a woman aged 18 to 69 with a cervical HPV16 infection that either progressed to CIN3+ or cleared (not recorded which). This chain links TRBV18 with TRBJ1-1; D ambiguous. Sequenced input: blood buffy coat. The covered CDR3 bases are TGTGCCAGCTCCCCCCTGTCCGGGACTGAA. Protein: CASSPLSGTE. The full CDR3 is CASSPLSGTEAFF. Full variable domain (missing parts from reference TRBV18 and TRBJ1-1): NAGVMQNPRHLVRRRGQEARLRCSPMKGHSHVYWYRQLPEEGLKFMVYLQKENIIDESGMPKERFSAEFPKEGPSILRIQQVVRGDSAAYFCASSPLSGTEAFFGQGTRLTVV.